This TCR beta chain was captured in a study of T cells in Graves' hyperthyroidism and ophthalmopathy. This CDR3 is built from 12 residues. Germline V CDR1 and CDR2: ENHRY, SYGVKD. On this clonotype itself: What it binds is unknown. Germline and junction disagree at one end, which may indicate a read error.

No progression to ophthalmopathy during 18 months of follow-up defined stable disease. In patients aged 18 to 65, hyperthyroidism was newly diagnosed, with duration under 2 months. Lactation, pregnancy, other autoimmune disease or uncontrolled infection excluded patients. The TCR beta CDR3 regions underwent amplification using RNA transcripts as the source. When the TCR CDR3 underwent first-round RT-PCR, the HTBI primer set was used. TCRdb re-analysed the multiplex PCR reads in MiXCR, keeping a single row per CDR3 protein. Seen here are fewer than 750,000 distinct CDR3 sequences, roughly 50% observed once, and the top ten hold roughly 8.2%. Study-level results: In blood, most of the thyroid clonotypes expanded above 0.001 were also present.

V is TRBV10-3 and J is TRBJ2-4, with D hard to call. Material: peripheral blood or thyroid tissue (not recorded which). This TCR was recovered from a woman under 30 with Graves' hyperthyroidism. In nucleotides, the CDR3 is TGTGCCGTCAGGACAGCCAAAAACATTCAGTACTTC. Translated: CAVRTAKNIQYF.